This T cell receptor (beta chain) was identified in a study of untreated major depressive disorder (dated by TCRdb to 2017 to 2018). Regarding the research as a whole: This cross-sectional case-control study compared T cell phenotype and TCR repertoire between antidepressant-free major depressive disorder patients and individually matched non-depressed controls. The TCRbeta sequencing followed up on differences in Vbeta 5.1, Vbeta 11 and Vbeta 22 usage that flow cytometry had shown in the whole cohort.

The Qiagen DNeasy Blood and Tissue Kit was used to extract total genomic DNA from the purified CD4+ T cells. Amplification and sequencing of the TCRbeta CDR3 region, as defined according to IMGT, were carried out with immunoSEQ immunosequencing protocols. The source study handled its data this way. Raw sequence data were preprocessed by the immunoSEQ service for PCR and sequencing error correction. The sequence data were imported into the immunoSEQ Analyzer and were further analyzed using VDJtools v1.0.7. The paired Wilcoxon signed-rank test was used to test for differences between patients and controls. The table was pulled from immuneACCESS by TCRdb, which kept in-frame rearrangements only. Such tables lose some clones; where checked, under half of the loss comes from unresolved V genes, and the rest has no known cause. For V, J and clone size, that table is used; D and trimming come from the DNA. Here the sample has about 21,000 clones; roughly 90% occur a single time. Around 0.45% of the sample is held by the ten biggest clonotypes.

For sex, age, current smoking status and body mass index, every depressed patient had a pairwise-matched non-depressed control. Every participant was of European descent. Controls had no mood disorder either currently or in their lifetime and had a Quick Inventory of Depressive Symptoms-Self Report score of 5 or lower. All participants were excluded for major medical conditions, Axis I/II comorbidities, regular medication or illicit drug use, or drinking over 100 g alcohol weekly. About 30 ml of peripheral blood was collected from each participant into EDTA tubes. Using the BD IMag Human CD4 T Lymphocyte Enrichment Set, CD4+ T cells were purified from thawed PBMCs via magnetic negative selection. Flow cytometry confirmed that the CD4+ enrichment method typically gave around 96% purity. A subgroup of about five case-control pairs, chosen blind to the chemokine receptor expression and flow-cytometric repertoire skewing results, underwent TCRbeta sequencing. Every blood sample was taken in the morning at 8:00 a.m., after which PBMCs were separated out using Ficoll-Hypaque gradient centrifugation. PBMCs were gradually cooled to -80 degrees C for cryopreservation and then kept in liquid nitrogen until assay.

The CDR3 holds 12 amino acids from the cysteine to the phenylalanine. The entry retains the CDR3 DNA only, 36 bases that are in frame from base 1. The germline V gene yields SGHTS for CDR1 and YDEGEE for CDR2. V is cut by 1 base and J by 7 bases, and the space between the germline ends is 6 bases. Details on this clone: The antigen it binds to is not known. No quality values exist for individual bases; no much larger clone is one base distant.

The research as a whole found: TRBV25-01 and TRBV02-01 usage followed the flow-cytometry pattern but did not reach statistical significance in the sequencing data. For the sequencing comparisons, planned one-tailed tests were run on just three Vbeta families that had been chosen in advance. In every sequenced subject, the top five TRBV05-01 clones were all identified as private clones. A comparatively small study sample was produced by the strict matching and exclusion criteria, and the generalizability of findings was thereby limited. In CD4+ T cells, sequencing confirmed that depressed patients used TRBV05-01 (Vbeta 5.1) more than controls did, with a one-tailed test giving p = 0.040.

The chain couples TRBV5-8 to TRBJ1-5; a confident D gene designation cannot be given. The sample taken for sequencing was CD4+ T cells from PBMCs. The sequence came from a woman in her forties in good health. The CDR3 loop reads CASSLSGQPQHF. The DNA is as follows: TGTGCCAGCAGCTTGAGTGGGCAGCCCCAGCATTTT.